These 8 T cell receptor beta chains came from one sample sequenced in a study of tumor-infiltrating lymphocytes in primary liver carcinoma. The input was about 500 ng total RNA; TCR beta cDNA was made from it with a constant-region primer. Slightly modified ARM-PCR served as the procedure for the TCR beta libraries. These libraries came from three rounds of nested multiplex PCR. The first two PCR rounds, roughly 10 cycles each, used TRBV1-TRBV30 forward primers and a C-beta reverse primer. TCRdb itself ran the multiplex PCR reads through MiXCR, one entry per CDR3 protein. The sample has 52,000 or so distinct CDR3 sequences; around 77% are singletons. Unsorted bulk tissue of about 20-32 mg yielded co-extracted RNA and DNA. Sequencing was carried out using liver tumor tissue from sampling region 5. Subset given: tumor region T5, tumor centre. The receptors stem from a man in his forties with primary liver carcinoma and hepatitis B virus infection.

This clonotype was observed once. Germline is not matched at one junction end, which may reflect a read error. CDR3 residues: CTSSLAYEEAQYF. The CDR3 bases are TGCACCAGCAGCCTAGCGTATGAAGAGGCCCAGTACTTC. The V and J genes are TRBV4-3 and TRBJ2-5, with TRBD2 as a possible D gene (6 bases). Per germline, CDR1 LGHNA and CDR2 YSLEER. The CDR3 totals 13 residues.

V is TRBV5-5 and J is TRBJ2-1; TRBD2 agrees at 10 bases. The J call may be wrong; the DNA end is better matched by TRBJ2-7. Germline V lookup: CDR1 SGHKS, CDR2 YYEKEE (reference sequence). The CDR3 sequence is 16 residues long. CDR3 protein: CASSLVASGSHNEQYF. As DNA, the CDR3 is TGTGCCAGCAGCTTGGTGGCTAGCGGGAGCCACAATGAGCAGTACTTC.

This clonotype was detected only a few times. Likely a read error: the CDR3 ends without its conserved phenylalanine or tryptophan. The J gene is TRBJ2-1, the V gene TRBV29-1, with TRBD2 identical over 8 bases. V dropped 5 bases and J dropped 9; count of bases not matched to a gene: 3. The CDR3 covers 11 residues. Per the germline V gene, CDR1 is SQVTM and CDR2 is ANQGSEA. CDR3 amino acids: CSVQREREQFL. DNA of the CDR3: TGCAGCGTTCAGCGGGAGCGTGAGCAGTTCCTC.

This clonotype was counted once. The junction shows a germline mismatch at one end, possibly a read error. The CDR3 protein is CTSSLAGGDQPHHF. In DNA form, the CDR3 reads TGTACCAGCAGTTTAGCAGGGGGCGATCAGCCCCATCATTTT. The chain has TRBV7-9 and TRBJ1-5, with 8 positions matching TRBD1. Per germline, CDR1 SEHNR and CDR2 FQNEAQ (reference sequence). This CDR3 spans 14 amino acids.

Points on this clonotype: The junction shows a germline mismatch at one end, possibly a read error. In DNA form, the CDR3 reads TGTGCCAGGAGCCCCGGGGGAGGAACAGGCAAGCTCTTC. It encodes CARSPGGGTGKLF. J is TRBJ2-1 and V is TRBV14, with a tentative D call TRBD2 (6 bases). The CDR3 has 13 residues. Germline V CDR1 and CDR2: SGHDN, FVKESK.

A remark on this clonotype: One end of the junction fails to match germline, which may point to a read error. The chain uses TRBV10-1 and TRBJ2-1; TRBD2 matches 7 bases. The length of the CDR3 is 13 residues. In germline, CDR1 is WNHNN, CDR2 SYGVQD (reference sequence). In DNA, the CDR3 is TGCGCCAGCAGCAGTGGGGAGGGTACCCAGCAGCTCTTC. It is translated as CASSSGEGTQQLF.

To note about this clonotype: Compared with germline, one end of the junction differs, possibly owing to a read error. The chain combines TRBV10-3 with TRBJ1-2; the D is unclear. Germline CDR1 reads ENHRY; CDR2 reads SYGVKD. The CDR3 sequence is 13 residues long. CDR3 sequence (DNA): TGTGCCATCAGTGAAGCTTCCCACTATGGCTACACCTTT. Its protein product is CAISEASHYGYTF.

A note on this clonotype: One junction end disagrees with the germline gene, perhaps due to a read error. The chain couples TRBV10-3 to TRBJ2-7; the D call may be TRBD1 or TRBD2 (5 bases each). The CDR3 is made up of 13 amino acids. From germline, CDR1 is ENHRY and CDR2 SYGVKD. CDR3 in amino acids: CAISGDLSYERYF. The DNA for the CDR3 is TGTGCCATCAGTGGGGACCTTTCTTACGAGCGGTACTTT.